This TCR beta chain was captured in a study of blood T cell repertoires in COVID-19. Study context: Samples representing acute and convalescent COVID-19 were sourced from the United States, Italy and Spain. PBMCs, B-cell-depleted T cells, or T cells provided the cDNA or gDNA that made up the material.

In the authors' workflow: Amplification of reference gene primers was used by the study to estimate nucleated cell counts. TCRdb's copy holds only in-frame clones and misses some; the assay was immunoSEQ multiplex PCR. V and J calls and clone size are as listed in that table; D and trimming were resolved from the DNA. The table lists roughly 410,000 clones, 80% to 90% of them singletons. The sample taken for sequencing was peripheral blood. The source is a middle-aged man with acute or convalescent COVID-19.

The CDR3 spells CASSKTSGGIDEQYF. For the CDR3, the DNA is TGTGCCAGCAGCAAGACTAGCGGGGGAATCGACGAGCAGTACTTC. This chain uses TRBV21-1 with TRBJ2-7; whether TRBD2, the table's D call, matches the DNA was not checked. TRBV21-1 corresponds to a pseudogene. This CDR3 region has 15 residues.